The 14 T cell receptor beta chains below all came from one sample that was sequenced in a study of blood T cell repertoires in COVID-19. Generated by immunoSEQ multiplex PCR, the TCRdb table keeps only in-frame clones and is missing some. The data contain about 68,000 clones, approximately 85% of them singletons. Material for sequencing was peripheral blood. These receptors were collected from a man in his forties or fifties with acute or convalescent COVID-19.

The V gene is TRBV7-8, the J gene TRBJ2-2; a weak D match, TRBD2 (8 bases). CDR3 size: 17 residues. The germline CDR1 and CDR2 sequences are SGHVS and FQNEAQ. V was shortened by 4 bases and J by 7 bases, with 22 bases between the two germline ends. The CDR3 sequence is CASSSLGRGLDIGELFF. The CDR3, as DNA: TGTGCCAGCAGCTCCCTCGGGAGGGGGCTTGATATCGGGGAGCTGTTTTTT.

The V call is TRBV7-3, the J call TRBJ1-3; D gene unclear. The V gene's germline CDR1 is SGHTA and CDR2 FQGTGA. The CDR3 is 13 residues long. Trimming took off 3 bases at V and 3 bases at J, with 6 bases between the two ends. CDR3 sequence (DNA): TGTGCCAGCAGCTTGGCCTTTGGAAACACCATATATTTT. Translating gives CASSLAFGNTIYF.

J is TRBJ1-1 and V is TRBV7-8; 7 bases are a match to TRBD1. The V segment lost 1 base and the J segment 5 bases; nucleotides outside the gene matches: 4. Germline V CDR1 and CDR2: SGHVS, FQNEAQ. This CDR3 has 14 residues. Written as DNA, the CDR3 is TGTGCCAGCAGCTTAGACAGGGGATGGACTGAAGCTTTCTTT. Protein sequence: CASSLDRGWTEAFF.

V gene TRBV4-2 combines with J gene TRBJ2-5, with TRBD2 as a possible D gene (6 bases). Trimming removed 3 bases from V and 2 bases from J, with 13 bases in between. CDR3 size: 15 residues. Germline CDR1 is LGHNA and CDR2 is YNFKEQ. The chain's CDR3 is CASSQNPGGQETQYF. The CDR3 bases are TGTGCCAGCAGCCAGAACCCCGGGGGACAAGAGACCCAGTACTTC.

V usage is TRBV6-1 and J usage is TRBJ2-7; tentative D call: TRBD1 (5 bases). CDR1 MNHNS and CDR2 SASEGT come from the germline V gene. Trimming stripped 1 base from V and 2 bases from J, with 9 bases between. The CDR3 extends over 14 amino acids. The CDR3 spells CASSEETDPYEQYF. The CDR3 coding sequence is TGTGCCAGCAGTGAAGAGACAGATCCCTACGAGCAGTACTTC.

The chain uses TRBV18 and TRBJ1-3; D may be TRBD1 (5 bases). Germline CDR1 reads KGHSH; CDR2 reads LQKENI. The V and J ends lost 6 bases and 4 bases respectively, with 7 bases between them. The CDR3 is 12 residues long. CDR3 loop: CASSGPGNTIYF. The CDR3 DNA reads TGTGCCAGCTCGGGGCCCGGAAACACCATATATTTT.

This chain connects TRBV5-1 to TRBJ1-4, with 8 nucleotides matching TRBD1. J lost 5 bases, V lost 3 bases, and 3 bases had no gene match. The CDR3 runs 14 residues. The germline CDR1 and CDR2 sequences are SGHRS and YFSETQ. As DNA, the CDR3 is TGCGCCAGCAGCTACTCAGGGGGCAATGAAAAACTGTTTTTT. It yields the protein CASSYSGGNEKLFF.

The chain recombines TRBV5-6 with TRBJ1-1; TRBD1 matches 7 bases. CDR1 is SGHDT, CDR2 YYEEEE, per germline. V lost 3 bases, J lost 4 bases, and 9 bases stayed unmatched. This CDR3 is 15 amino acids long. The CDR3 sequence: CASSWGTVLGTEAFF. The CDR3 region has the DNA TGTGCCAGCAGCTGGGGGACAGTTCTTGGCACTGAAGCTTTCTTT.

The chain combines TRBV10-1 with TRBJ1-5; TRBD1 aligns across 9 bases. Germline lookup yields CDR1 WNHNN and CDR2 SYGVQD (reference sequence). J gave up 8 bases and V 3 bases, and 5 bases lay outside the gene matches. The CDR3 is 14 residues long. CDR3 DNA sequence: TGCGCCAGCAGTGAAGGGGGACAGGGAGAGCCCCAGCATTTT. This translates into CASSEGGQGEPQHF.

This chain uses TRBV7-2 with TRBJ1-5; 9 nucleotides agree with TRBD1. CDR1 and CDR2 from the germline V gene are SGHTA and FQGNSA. V lost 1 base, J lost 4 bases, and 5 bases stayed unmatched. The CDR3 has 16 residues. In DNA form, the CDR3 reads TGTGCCAGCAGCTTAGGGTTAGGGACAGGGAATCAGCCCCAGCATTTT. It codes for CASSLGLGTGNQPQHF.

The rearrangement joins TRBV19 to TRBJ1-6; 8 bases match TRBD1. The ends lost 7 bases at V and 8 bases at J; junction bases unmatched: 4. The length of the CDR3 is 13 residues. CDR1 and CDR2 from the germline V gene are LNHDA and SQIVND (reference sequence). The CDR3, as DNA: TGTGCCAGTAATCGACAGGGGTATTCACCCCTCCACTTT. Its protein product is CASNRQGYSPLHF.

Here the CDR3 DNA reads TGCGCCAGCACGGCGGGCTACGAGCAGTACTTC. Protein: CASTAGYEQYF. V usage is TRBV10-2 and J usage is TRBJ2-7, with a possible D match to TRBD2 (5 bases). Trimming removed 7 bases from V and 3 bases from J, with 7 bases in between. The germline CDR1 and CDR2 sequences are WSHSY and SAAADI. CDR3 length: 11 amino acids.

The genes are TRBV24-1 and TRBJ2-2, with 7 nucleotides matching TRBD2. From germline, CDR1 is KGHDR and CDR2 SFDVKD. V trimming: 4 bases; J trimming: 4 bases; junction bases outside the gene matches: 14. This CDR3 contains 18 residues. Written as DNA, the CDR3 is TGTGCCACCAGTGACCCGTACGGGACTAACGGAGGCACCGGGGAGCTGTTTTTT. It is translated as CATSDPYGTNGGTGELFF.

The chain recombines TRBV6-5 with TRBJ2-7; 8 bases are a match to TRBD1. Trimming removed 6 bases from V and 1 base from J; junction bases left unmatched: 5. The CDR3 contains 14 residues. The germline V gene has CDR1 MNHEY and CDR2 SVGAGI. CDR3 nucleotides: TGTGCCAGCAGGCGGACAGGGCCTTCCTACGAGCAGTACGTC. Translating gives CASRRTGPSYEQYV.